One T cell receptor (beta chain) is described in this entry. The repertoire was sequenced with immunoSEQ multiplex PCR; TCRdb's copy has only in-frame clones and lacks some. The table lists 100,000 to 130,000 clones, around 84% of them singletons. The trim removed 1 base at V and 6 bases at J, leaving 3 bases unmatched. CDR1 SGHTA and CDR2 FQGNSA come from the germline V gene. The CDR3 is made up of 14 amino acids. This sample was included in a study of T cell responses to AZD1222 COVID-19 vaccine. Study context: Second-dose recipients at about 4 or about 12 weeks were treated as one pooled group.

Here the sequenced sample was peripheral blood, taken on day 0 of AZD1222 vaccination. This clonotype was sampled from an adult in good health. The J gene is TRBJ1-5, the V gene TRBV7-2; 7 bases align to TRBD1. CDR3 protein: CASSLEGGGQPQHF. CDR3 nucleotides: TGTGCCAGCAGCTTAGAAGGGGGCGGTCAGCCCCAGCATTTT. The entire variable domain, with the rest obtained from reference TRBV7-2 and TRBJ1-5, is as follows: GAGVSQSPSNKVTEKGKDVELRCDPISGHTALYWYRQSLGQGLEFLIYFQGNSAPDKSGLPSDRFSAERTGGSVSTLTIQRTQQEDSAVYLCASSLEGGGQPQHFGDGTRLSIL.